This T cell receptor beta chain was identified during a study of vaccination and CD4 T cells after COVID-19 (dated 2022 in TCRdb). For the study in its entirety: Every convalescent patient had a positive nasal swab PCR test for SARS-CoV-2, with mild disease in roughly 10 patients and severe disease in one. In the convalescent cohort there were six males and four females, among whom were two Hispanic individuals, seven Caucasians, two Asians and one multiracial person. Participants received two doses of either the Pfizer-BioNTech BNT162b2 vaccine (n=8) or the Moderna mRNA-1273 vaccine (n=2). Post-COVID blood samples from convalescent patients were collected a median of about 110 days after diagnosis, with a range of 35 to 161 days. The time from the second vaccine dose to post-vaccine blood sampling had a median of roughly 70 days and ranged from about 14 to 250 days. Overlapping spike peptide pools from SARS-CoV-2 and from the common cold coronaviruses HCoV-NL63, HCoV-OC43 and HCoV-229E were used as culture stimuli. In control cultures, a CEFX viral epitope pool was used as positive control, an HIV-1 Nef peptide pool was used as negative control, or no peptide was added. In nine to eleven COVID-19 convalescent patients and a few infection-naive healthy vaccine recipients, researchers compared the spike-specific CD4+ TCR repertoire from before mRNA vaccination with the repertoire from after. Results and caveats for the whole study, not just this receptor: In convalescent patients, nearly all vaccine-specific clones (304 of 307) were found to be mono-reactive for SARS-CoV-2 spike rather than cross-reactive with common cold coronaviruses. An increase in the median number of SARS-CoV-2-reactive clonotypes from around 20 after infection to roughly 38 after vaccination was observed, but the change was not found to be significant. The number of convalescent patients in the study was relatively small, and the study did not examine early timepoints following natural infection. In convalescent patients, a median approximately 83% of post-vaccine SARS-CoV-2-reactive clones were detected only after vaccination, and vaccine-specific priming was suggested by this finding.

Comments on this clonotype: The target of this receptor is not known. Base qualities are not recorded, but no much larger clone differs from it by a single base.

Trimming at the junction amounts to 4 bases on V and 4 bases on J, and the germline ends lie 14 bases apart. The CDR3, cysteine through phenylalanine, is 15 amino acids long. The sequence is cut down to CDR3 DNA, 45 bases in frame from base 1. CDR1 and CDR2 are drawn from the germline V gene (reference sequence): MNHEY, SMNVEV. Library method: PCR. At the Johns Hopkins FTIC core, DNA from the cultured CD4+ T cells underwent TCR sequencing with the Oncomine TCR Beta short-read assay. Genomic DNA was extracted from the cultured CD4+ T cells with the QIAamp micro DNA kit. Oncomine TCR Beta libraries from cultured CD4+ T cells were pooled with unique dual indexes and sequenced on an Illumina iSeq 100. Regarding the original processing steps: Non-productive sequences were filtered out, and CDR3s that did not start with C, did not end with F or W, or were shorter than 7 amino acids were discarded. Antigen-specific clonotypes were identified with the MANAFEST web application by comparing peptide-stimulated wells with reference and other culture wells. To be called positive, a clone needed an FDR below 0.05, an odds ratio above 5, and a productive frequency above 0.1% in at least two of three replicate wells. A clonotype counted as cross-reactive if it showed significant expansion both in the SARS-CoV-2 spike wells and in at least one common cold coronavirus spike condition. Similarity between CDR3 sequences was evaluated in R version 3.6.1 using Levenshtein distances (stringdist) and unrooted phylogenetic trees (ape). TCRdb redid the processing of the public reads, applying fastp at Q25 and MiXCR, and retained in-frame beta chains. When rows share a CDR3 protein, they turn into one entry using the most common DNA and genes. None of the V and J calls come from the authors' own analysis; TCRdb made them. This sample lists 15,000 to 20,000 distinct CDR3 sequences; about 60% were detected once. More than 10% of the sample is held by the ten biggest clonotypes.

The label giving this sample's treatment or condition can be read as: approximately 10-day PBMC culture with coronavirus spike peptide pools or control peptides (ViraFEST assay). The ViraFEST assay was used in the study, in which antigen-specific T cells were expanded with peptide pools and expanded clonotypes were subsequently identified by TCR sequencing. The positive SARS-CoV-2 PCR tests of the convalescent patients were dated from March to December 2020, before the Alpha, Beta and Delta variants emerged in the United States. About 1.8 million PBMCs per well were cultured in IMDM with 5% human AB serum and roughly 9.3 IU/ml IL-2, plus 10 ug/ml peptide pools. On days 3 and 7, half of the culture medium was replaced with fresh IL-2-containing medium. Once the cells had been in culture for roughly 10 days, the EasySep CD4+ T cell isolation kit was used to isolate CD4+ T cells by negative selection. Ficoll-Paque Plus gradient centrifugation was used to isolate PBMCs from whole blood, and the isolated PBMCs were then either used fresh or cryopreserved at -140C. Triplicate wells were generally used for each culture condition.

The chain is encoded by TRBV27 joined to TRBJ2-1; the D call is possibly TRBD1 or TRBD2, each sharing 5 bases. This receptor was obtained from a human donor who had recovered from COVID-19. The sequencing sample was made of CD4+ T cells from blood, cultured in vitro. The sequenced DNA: TGTGCCAGCAGTTCCGAGGGGATATCTTACAATGAGCAGTTCTTC. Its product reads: CASSSEGISYNEQFF.